Listed below are T cell receptor beta chains from one sample, sequenced in a study of blood T cell repertoires in COVID-19. TCRdb keeps only in-frame clones here, not all; method: immunoSEQ multiplex PCR. The data hold roughly 220,000 clones, with roughly 90% observed a single time. Sequenced input: PBMCs or T cells enriched from blood (not recorded which). These receptors all come from a woman aged 35 to 49 with acute COVID-19. Both conserved end residues are part of each CDR3. Fields, in order: clone size, D gene, V gene, J gene, CDR3 protein, CDR3 DNA. A D gene is named only where the DNA matches it firmly. Where a row states a size, it is once, few, many or the class of an expanded clone; other rows omit it.

size: once; D: TRBD2; V: TRBV5-1; J: TRBJ2-7; CDR3: CASSSQSGLAGGREQYF; DNA: TGCGCCAGCAGTTCTCAATCCGGACTAGCGGGGGGCCGGGAGCAGTACTTC
size: -; D: -; V: TRBV4-1; J: TRBJ1-1; CDR3: CASSHPGESPEAFF; DNA: TGCGCCAGCAGCCATCCGGGGGAAAGCCCTGAAGCTTTCTTT
size: -; D: -; V: TRBV19; J: TRBJ1-2; CDR3: CASRIDTYYGYTF; DNA: TGTGCCAGTAGGATTGATACTTACTATGGCTACACCTTC
size: -; D: TRBD2; V: TRBV3-1/TRBV3-2; J: TRBJ2-1; CDR3: CASSQGTGTINEQFF; DNA: TGTGCCAGCAGCCAAGGAACCGGGACTATCAATGAGCAGTTCTTC
size: -; D: TRBD2; V: TRBV3-1/TRBV3-2; J: TRBJ2-1; CDR3: CASSPRLAGVGLYEQFF; DNA: TGTGCCAGCAGCCCTAGACTAGCGGGGGTCGGTCTGTATGAGCAGTTCTTC
size: -; D: -; V: TRBV12-3/TRBV12-4; J: TRBJ1-1; CDR3: CASSPPGGTEAFF; DNA: TGTGCCAGCAGCCCCCCGGGGGGCACTGAAGCTTTCTTT
size: -; D: -; V: TRBV9; J: TRBJ1-1; CDR3: CASGTRGVNTEAFF; DNA: TGTGCCAGCGGTACCCGGGGAGTCAACACTGAAGCTTTCTTT
size: -; D: -; V: TRBV25-1; J: TRBJ1-1; CDR3: CASSPFGQNTEAFF; DNA: TGTGCCAGCTCTCCCTTCGGACAGAACACTGAAGCTTTCTTT
size: -; D: TRBD2; V: TRBV3-1/TRBV3-2; J: TRBJ2-7; CDR3: CASSRGLAGPYEQYF; DNA: TGTGCCAGCAGCCGGGGACTAGCGGGACCCTACGAGCAGTACTTC
size: -; D: -; V: TRBV7-9; J: TRBJ1-5; CDR3: CASSLGGGQLNQPQHF; DNA: TGTGCCAGCAGCTTAGGAGGAGGACAGTTAAATCAGCCCCAGCATTTT
size: -; D: -; V: TRBV19; J: TRBJ2-6; CDR3: CATKEEVLSGANVLTF; DNA: TGTGCCACTAAAGAGGAGGTCCTCTCTGGGGCCAACGTCCTGACTTTC
size: -; D: TRBD1; V: TRBV5-1; J: TRBJ1-2; CDR3: CASSLDGQGAYGYTF; DNA: TGCGCCAGCAGCTTGGATGGACAGGGGGCCTATGGCTACACCTTC
size: few; D: -; V: TRBV6-5; J: TRBJ1-1; CDR3: CASSYRGNTEAFF; DNA: TGTGCCAGCAGTTATCGGGGGAACACTGAAGCTTTCTTT
size: few; D: TRBD1; V: TRBV10-1; J: TRBJ1-4; CDR3: CASRRDSTNEKLFF; DNA: TGCGCCAGCCGTCGGGACAGTACAAATGAAAAACTGTTTTTT
size: -; D: TRBD1; V: TRBV6-5; J: TRBJ2-7; CDR3: CASRDRAYEQYF; DNA: TGTGCCAGCCGGGACAGGGCCTACGAGCAGTACTTC
size: -; D: -; V: TRBV24-1; J: TRBJ2-1; CDR3: CATSDLGGPDEQFF; DNA: TGTGCCACCAGTGATTTGGGAGGGCCCGATGAGCAGTTCTTC
size: -; D: TRBD2; V: TRBV3-1/TRBV3-2; J: TRBJ2-2; CDR3: CASSQDSGGYTGELFF; DNA: TGTGCCAGCAGCCAAGATTCGGGGGGATACACCGGGGAGCTGTTTTTT
size: -; D: TRBD1; V: TRBV5-4; J: TRBJ2-3; CDR3: CASSILTGGSTQYF; DNA: TGTGCCAGCAGCATATTGACAGGGGGCAGTACGCAGTATTTT
size: -; D: -; V: TRBV19; J: TRBJ1-2; CDR3: CASSPREEPNYGYTF; DNA: TGTGCCAGTAGTCCCCGGGAAGAACCTAACTATGGCTACACCTTC
size: -; D: TRBD1; V: TRBV5-4; J: TRBJ1-2; CDR3: CASRFGQGERYGYTF; DNA: TGTGCCAGCAGATTTGGACAGGGGGAACGATATGGCTACACCTTC
size: -; D: TRBD1; V: TRBV12-3/TRBV12-4; J: TRBJ1-1; CDR3: CASSDREWTEAFF; DNA: TGTGCCAGCAGTGACAGGGAATGGACTGAAGCTTTCTTT
size: -; D: -; V: TRBV30; J: TRBJ1-1; CDR3: CAWSSTPSAFF; DNA: TGTGCCTGGAGTAGCACGCCCTCTGCTTTCTTT
size: -; D: TRBD1; V: TRBV12-3/TRBV12-4; J: TRBJ1-1; CDR3: CASRWTGATEAFF; DNA: TGTGCCAGCAGATGGACAGGGGCCACTGAAGCTTTCTTT
size: few; D: -; V: TRBV2; J: TRBJ1-6; CDR3: CASRVKRSPLHF; DNA: TGTGCCAGCAGGGTGAAACGGTCACCCCTCCACTTT
size: -; D: -; V: TRBV5-1; J: TRBJ1-4; CDR3: CASKMMHQGGEKLFF; DNA: TGCGCCAGCAAAATGATGCACCAAGGAGGAGAAAAACTGTTTTTT
size: -; D: TRBD1; V: TRBV9; J: TRBJ1-5; CDR3: CASSVGAGGVNQPQHF; DNA: TGTGCCAGCAGCGTAGGGGCAGGGGGCGTCAATCAGCCCCAGCATTTT
size: -; D: -; V: TRBV4-1; J: TRBJ1-1; CDR3: CASSSYRESDTEAFF; DNA: TGCGCCAGCAGCTCCTACAGGGAATCGGACACTGAAGCTTTCTTT
size: -; D: TRBD1; V: TRBV12-3/TRBV12-4; J: TRBJ1-2; CDR3: CASGMTGYYGYTF; DNA: TGTGCCAGCGGTATGACAGGGTACTATGGCTACACCTTC
size: -; D: TRBD1; V: TRBV27; J: TRBJ1-2; CDR3: CASSVSSGTGDYGYTF; DNA: TGTGCCAGCAGTGTCTCGTCCGGGACAGGCGACTATGGCTACACCTTC
size: few; D: TRBD1; V: TRBV29-1; J: TRBJ1-1; CDR3: CSVPAPGGRTEAFF; DNA: TGCAGCGTCCCTGCGCCAGGGGGTCGTACTGAAGCTTTCTTT
size: -; D: -; V: TRBV19; J: TRBJ1-4; CDR3: CASSDRSNEKLFF; DNA: TGTGCCAGTAGCGACAGGAGTAATGAAAAACTGTTTTTT
size: -; D: TRBD1; V: TRBV13; J: TRBJ2-3; CDR3: CASSLGQGGTDTQYF; DNA: TGTGCCAGCAGCTTAGGGCAGGGGGGCACAGATACGCAGTATTTT
size: -; D: -; V: TRBV20-1; J: TRBJ1-2; CDR3: CSASHWGGGNGYTF; DNA: TGCAGTGCCAGTCATTGGGGCGGCGGTAATGGCTACACCTTC
size: -; D: -; V: TRBV7-9; J: TRBJ1-4; CDR3: CASSFQGREEKLFF; DNA: TGTGCCAGCAGCTTTCAGGGCAGGGAAGAAAAACTGTTTTTT
size: -; D: -; V: TRBV2; J: TRBJ1-1; CDR3: CASTPDRNTEAFF; DNA: TGTGCCAGCACCCCGGACAGGAACACTGAAGCTTTCTTT
size: -; D: TRBD1; V: TRBV19; J: TRBJ1-1; CDR3: CASSPDRARSTGTEAFF; DNA: TGTGCCAGTAGTCCCGACAGGGCAAGGTCGACGGGGACTGAAGCTTTCTTT
size: -; D: TRBD1; V: TRBV12-3/TRBV12-4; J: TRBJ1-2; CDR3: CASSLRQGNYTF; DNA: TGTGCCAGCAGTCTGAGACAGGGTAACTACACCTTC
size: -; D: TRBD1; V: TRBV14; J: TRBJ2-4; CDR3: CASSRRPSGQGEAKNIQYF; DNA: TGTGCCAGCAGCCGCCGCCCGTCGGGACAGGGAGAGGCCAAAAACATTCAGTACTTC
size: once; D: -; V: TRBV27; J: TRBJ1-5; CDR3: CASSFSGGNQPQHF; DNA: TGTGCCAGCAGTTTCTCGGGGGGCAATCAGCCCCAGCATTTT
size: -; D: TRBD1; V: TRBV11-3; J: TRBJ2-2; CDR3: CASSLGQGNTGELFF; DNA: TGTGCCAGCAGCTTAGGACAGGGGAACACCGGGGAGCTGTTTTTT
size: -; D: -; V: TRBV12-3/TRBV12-4; J: TRBJ2-5; CDR3: CASSPIQETQYF; DNA: TGTGCCAGCAGTCCCATCCAAGAGACCCAGTACTTC
size: -; D: -; V: TRBV12-3/TRBV12-4; J: TRBJ1-6; CDR3: CASSPTYNSPLHF; DNA: TGTGCCAGCAGTCCAACTTATAATTCACCCCTCCACTTT
size: -; D: TRBD2; V: TRBV7-7; J: TRBJ2-3; CDR3: CASSLTASGGTAIDTQYF; DNA: TGTGCCAGCAGCTTAACTGCTAGCGGGGGAACCGCGATAGATACGCAGTATTTT